The present entry profiles one T cell receptor beta chain with its context. Its cognate antigen is unknown. The data originate from a study of shared clonotypes between healthy human individuals. On the study more broadly: Every donor yielded three CD4 naive, three CD4 memory, two CD8 naive and one CD8 memory plate.

Cells designated naive CD8 were CD45RO-negative and were positively selected for CCR7, with terminally differentiated effector memory CD45RA+ cells excluded. Per the germline V gene, CDR1 is SGHDT and CDR2 is YYEEEE. CDR3 length equals 16 residues. V was shortened by 0 bases and J by 1 base, with 14 bases between the two germline ends. Study-wide results and caveats: Clonotypes that were shared across several donors made up approximately 5% of naive CD4 clonotypes.

Generated by immunoSEQ multiplex PCR, the TCRdb table keeps only in-frame clones and is missing some. The sample has fewer than 1 million clones; roughly 96% are singletons. This chain uses TRBV5-6 with TRBJ2-7, with D maybe TRBD2 (5 bases). The receptor was isolated from a man under 40 in good health. The sequenced sample consisted of naive CD8+ T cells sorted from blood. In nucleotides, the CDR3 is TGTGCCAGCAGCTTGGCCACGGGGATTAAATCCTACGAGCAGTACTTC. Translating gives CASSLATGIKSYEQYF.